The present T cell receptor (beta chain) was sequenced within a study of blood T cell repertoires in COVID-19. About the research overall: Specimens from acute and convalescent COVID-19 originated in the United States, Italy and Spain. PBMCs, B-cell-depleted T cells, or T cells were the source of the cDNA or gDNA that made up the material.

Seattle patients were enrolled during active infection and followed longitudinally. Per the study methods: Amplification with reference gene primers provided the estimates of nucleated cell counts. Some clones are missing from TCRdb's copy, which holds only in-frame ones; the method was immunoSEQ multiplex PCR. V and J calls and clone size are given by that table; D and trimming were obtained from the DNA. The table has approximately 500,000 clones, about 89% seen once. Per the germline V gene, CDR1 is SGHRS and CDR2 is YFSETQ. This CDR3 comprises 15 residues. The V and J ends lost 3 bases and 4 bases, in that order; junction bases with no gene match: 7.

The chain uses TRBV5-1 and TRBJ1-2; 9 bases map to TRBD1. The TCR comes from a woman aged 45-65 years with COVID-19, enrolled during active disease. The sequenced sample consisted of peripheral blood. The CDR3 spells CASSWGDREGYGYTF. The DNA for the CDR3 is TGCGCCAGCAGCTGGGGGGACAGGGAGGGCTATGGCTACACCTTC.